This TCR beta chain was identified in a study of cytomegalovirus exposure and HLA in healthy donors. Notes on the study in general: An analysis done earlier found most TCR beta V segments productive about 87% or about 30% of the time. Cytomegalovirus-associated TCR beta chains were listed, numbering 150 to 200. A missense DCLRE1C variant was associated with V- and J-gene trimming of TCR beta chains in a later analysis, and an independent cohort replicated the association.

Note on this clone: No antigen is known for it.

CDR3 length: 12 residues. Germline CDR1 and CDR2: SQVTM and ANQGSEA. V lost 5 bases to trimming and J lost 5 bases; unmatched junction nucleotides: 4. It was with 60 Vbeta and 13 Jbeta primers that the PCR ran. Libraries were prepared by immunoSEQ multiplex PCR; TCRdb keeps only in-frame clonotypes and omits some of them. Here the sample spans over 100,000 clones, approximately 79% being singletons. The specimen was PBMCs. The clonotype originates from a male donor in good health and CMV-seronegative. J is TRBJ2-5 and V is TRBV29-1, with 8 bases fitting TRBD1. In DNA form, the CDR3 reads TGCAGCGTTCAGACAGGGGAGGAGACCCAGTACTTC. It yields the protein CSVQTGEETQYF.